A single sample gave rise to the 32 T cell receptor beta chains below, sequenced in a study of T cell changes during pregnancy in multiple sclerosis. The data were produced by immunoSEQ multiplex PCR, yet TCRdb's version contains in-frame clones alone and is incomplete. The sample has about 40,000 clones, just over 90% seen once; the top ten hold 0.95% to 1.5%. The sequencing here drew on peripheral blood, taken before pregnancy. These receptors came from a female donor with multiple sclerosis, enrolled in a pregnancy study.

For the CDR3, the DNA is TGTGCCAGCAGAAAAAGACAGGCAACCTACGAGCAGTACTTC. Translated, it gives CASRKRQATYEQYF. This chain joins TRBV28 and TRBJ2-7; TRBD1 is a possible D gene (6 bases). The CDR3 length is 14 residues. Germline V gene lookup returns CDR1 MDHEN and CDR2 SYDVKM. V lost 6 bases and J 2 bases, leaving 14 bases between the germline ends.

V gene TRBV11-2 combines with J gene TRBJ1-1, with D perhaps TRBD1 (5 bases). The ends were cut back, 3 bases at V and 4 bases at J, with 15 bases in the middle. The V gene's germline CDR1 is SGHAT and CDR2 FQNNGV. This CDR3 contains 15 residues. The CDR3: CASSLSGNGRTEAFF. The DNA of the CDR3 is TGTGCCAGCAGCTTGTCAGGGAACGGGCGCACTGAAGCTTTCTTT.

The V gene is TRBV7-9, the J gene TRBJ2-3; the match to TRBD2 covers 13 bases. The CDR3 covers 16 residues. Trimming took 1 base from V and 5 from J; bases not matched to a gene: 3. The germline gives CDR1 SEHNR, CDR2 FQNEAQ (reference sequence). This CDR3 reads CASSLVLAGGQDTQYF. The CDR3 coding sequence is TGTGCCAGCAGCTTAGTACTAGCGGGAGGGCAAGATACGCAGTATTTT.

This clone turned up a few times. The J gene is TRBJ1-3, the V gene TRBV19; no definite D call. The CDR3 sequence is 14 residues long. Trimming cost V 2 bases and J 4 bases, with 9 bases left between them. Looked up from germline, CDR1 is LNHDA and CDR2 is SQIVND (reference sequence). The CDR3 bases are TGTGCCAGTAGTATATTCGCGTCGGGAAACACCATATATTTT. Translated: CASSIFASGNTIYF.

The genes are TRBV7-9 and TRBJ1-6, with 8 bases lining up with TRBD1. Trimming at V came to 3 bases and at J to 5 bases, leaving 3 bases not matched to a gene. Looked up from germline, CDR1 is SEHNR and CDR2 is FQNEAQ (reference sequence). The CDR3 extends over 15 amino acids. This chain's CDR3 is CASSLQGANNSPLHF. The CDR3 DNA follows: TGTGCCAGCAGCTTGCAGGGGGCCAATAATTCACCCCTCCACTTT. The full variable domain, rest sourced from reference TRBV7-9 and TRBJ1-6, is DTGVSQNPRHKITKRGQNVTFRCDPISEHNRLYWYRQTLGQGPEFLTYFQNEAQLEKSRLLSDRFSAERPKGSFSTLEIQRTEQGDSAMYLCASSLQGANNSPLHFGNGTRLTVT.

This rearrangement joins TRBV9 to TRBJ2-7; a possible D gene is TRBD2 (5 bases). Germline assignment: CDR1 SGDLS and CDR2 YYNGEE. CDR3 size: 14 residues. V was cut by 3 bases and J by 5 bases, with 15 bases left in between. This CDR3 reads CASSEVSGFNEQYF. DNA of the CDR3: TGTGCCAGCAGCGAGGTTTCGGGATTCAACGAGCAGTACTTC. Variable domain in full (rest from reference TRBV9 and TRBJ2-7): DSGVTQTPKHLITATGQRVTLRCSPRSGDLSVYWYQQSLDQGLQFLIQYYNGEERAKGNILERFSAQQFPDLHSELNLSSLELGDSALYFCASSEVSGFNEQYFGPGTRLTVT.

V gene TRBV5-6 combines with J gene TRBJ1-1; possibly TRBD1 for D (6 bases). The CDR3 length is 14 residues. Trimming removed 4 bases at V and 3 bases at J, with 13 bases between. The germline V gene encodes CDR1 SGHDT and CDR2 YYEEEE. The CDR3 sequence is CASSAIPGDTEAFF. CDR3 nucleotides: TGTGCCAGCAGCGCGATCCCAGGGGACACTGAAGCTTTCTTT.

The chain joins TRBV19 to TRBJ2-3, with 11 bases that match TRBD2. CDR1 LNHDA and CDR2 SQIVND come from the germline V gene (reference sequence). Trimming removed 5 bases from V and 0 bases from J; junction bases left unmatched: 10. The CDR3 totals 18 residues. The CDR3 DNA sequence: TGTGCCAGTAGTGTCGGACTAGCGGGTCCCGCTAGCACAGATACGCAGTATTTT. This gives the protein CASSVGLAGPASTDTQYF.

The chain is built from TRBV7-9 and TRBJ2-5; TRBD1 agrees at 7 bases. This CDR3 has 15 residues. The J segment lost 3 bases and the V segment lost 5 bases, leaving 9 bases of the junction unmatched. Germline V CDR1 and CDR2: SEHNR, FQNEAQ (reference sequence). CDR3 loop: CASSKGTGAEETQYF. In DNA, the CDR3 is TGTGCCAGCAGCAAGGGCACAGGGGCGGAAGAGACCCAGTACTTC.

The chain joins TRBV6-5 to TRBJ2-3, with 8 bases identical to TRBD2. V lost 5 bases and J lost 4; bases outside the gene matches: 8. From germline, CDR1 is MNHEY and CDR2 SVGAGI. The CDR3 loop spans 15 amino acids. CDR3 sequence (DNA): TGTGCCAGCAGTAGGGCGGGAGGCGTCGCAGATACGCAGTATTTT. It specifies CASSRAGGVADTQYF.

The chain is built from TRBV7-6 and TRBJ2-5; 9 nucleotides agree with TRBD2. Germline V lookup: CDR1 SGHVS, CDR2 FNYEAQ. V dropped 0 bases and J dropped 2; count of bases not matched to a gene: 4. CDR3 length: 16 amino acids. The CDR3 bases are TGTGCCAGCAGCTTAGCTCCTAGCGGGGCACAAGAGACCCAGTACTTC. Amino acids: CASSLAPSGAQETQYF.

As for this clone: In the same sample, other DNA sequences code for this CDR3. J is TRBJ2-7 and V is TRBV4-2; 10 positions match TRBD2. The J segment lost 2 bases and the V segment lost 0 bases, leaving 16 bases of the junction unmatched. The CDR3 totals 20 residues. Germline V gives CDR1 LGHNA, CDR2 YNFKEQ. For the CDR3, the DNA is TGTGCCAGCAGCCAAGATATCCCTCCCGAGGGACTAGCGCCGGCCTACGAGCAGTACTTC. Its protein is CASSQDIPPEGLAPAYEQYF.

The chain carries TRBV2 and TRBJ1-1, with D possibly being TRBD1 (5 bases). Trimming left V 8 bases short and J 8 bases short, with 9 bases between. CDR3 length: 10 residues. Per the germline V gene, CDR1 is SNHLY and CDR2 is FYNNEI. This chain's CDR3 is CASGRGEAFF. DNA of the CDR3: TGTGCCAGCGGAAGGGGCGAAGCTTTCTTT.

This clone appeared a single time. This sequence joins TRBV28 and TRBJ1-3; a possible D gene is TRBD1 (6 bases). Trimming took 5 bases from V and 4 from J, leaving 15 bases between them. The CDR3 has 15 residues. Germline V CDR1 and CDR2: MDHEN, SYDVKM. The DNA for the CDR3 is TGTGCCAGCAGTCTCGACTACAGGGCCGGAAACACCATATATTTT. This translates into CASSLDYRAGNTIYF.

This CDR3 is CASSLAGTREGRVNEQFF. The CDR3 nucleotides read TGCGCCAGCAGCTTGGCAGGGACGCGGGAGGGCCGAGTTAATGAGCAGTTCTTC. The V call is TRBV5-1, the J call TRBJ2-1; 9 positions match TRBD2. V lost 0 bases and J lost 7; bases outside the gene matches: 14. The CDR3 runs 18 residues. Germline V lookup: CDR1 SGHRS, CDR2 YFSETQ.

This clone has just one count. This sequence joins TRBV7-2 and TRBJ1-3; possible D gene TRBD1, 6 bases. V lost 1 base and J lost 1, with 11 bases in between. Germline lookup yields CDR1 SGHTA and CDR2 FQGNSA. This CDR3 is built from 16 residues. The CDR3, as DNA: TGTGCCAGCAGCTTAGACCCAGGGACATCTGGAAACACCATATATTTT. Translated: CASSLDPGTSGNTIYF.

The genes are TRBV21-1 and TRBJ2-7; no DNA check was done on the table's D call, TRBD2. TRBV21-1 is listed as a pseudogene. This CDR3 is 15 amino acids long. CDR3 sequence: CASLPARDYTYEQYF. Here the CDR3 DNA reads TGTGCCAGTTTACCCGCCCGAGACTATACCTACGAGCAGTACTTC.

The J gene is TRBJ1-3, the V gene TRBV19, with a weak D call TRBD1 (6 bases). The length of the CDR3 is 16 residues. V lost 4 bases and J 0 bases, leaving 13 bases between the germline ends. Germline CDR1 is LNHDA and CDR2 is SQIVND (reference sequence). The CDR3: CASSTGQFLSGNTIYF. The CDR3 DNA is TGTGCCAGTAGTACCGGACAGTTCCTCTCTGGAAACACCATATATTTT.

The chain combines TRBV2 with TRBJ1-1; D is uncertain. V was shortened by 7 bases and J by 3 bases, with 15 bases between the two germline ends. The CDR3 is made up of 14 amino acids. Germline V gene sequence: CDR1 SNHLY, CDR2 FYNNEI. This CDR3 reads CASNHVNRDTEAFF. The CDR3 region has the DNA TGTGCCAGCAATCACGTAAATCGGGACACTGAAGCTTTCTTT.

The chain employs TRBV27 and TRBJ1-5, with a possible D match to TRBD1 (5 bases). Trimming removed 3 bases from V and 4 bases from J, with 19 bases in between. In germline, CDR1 is MNHEY, CDR2 SMNVEV (reference sequence). The CDR3 has 17 amino acids. The CDR3 region is CASSLVGPGGKNQPQHF. CDR3 sequence (DNA): TGTGCCAGCAGTTTGGTAGGTCCGGGGGGGAAGAATCAGCCCCAGCATTTT.

V usage is TRBV5-5 and J usage is TRBJ2-7, with 12 bases identical to TRBD2. This CDR3 has 14 residues. Trimming cost V 4 bases and J 7 bases; bases outside gene matches: 6. Germline V gene data show CDR1 as SGHKS and CDR2 as YYEKEE (reference sequence). CDR3 residues: CASSPTSGSEEQYF. The CDR3 coding sequence is TGTGCCAGCAGCCCGACTAGCGGGAGTGAAGAGCAGTACTTC.

The chain uses TRBV9 and TRBJ2-2, with a tentative D call TRBD1 (5 bases). There are 15 residues in the CDR3. V gave up 3 bases and J gave up 5 bases, with 14 bases separating them. Germline V gene lookup returns CDR1 SGDLS and CDR2 YYNGEE. The CDR3 reads CASSEHSRGTGELFF. CDR3 sequence (DNA): TGTGCCAGCAGCGAACACAGTAGGGGAACCGGGGAGCTGTTTTTT.

This clone was detected once. This sequence joins TRBV5-1 and TRBJ2-3; perhaps TRBD2 as D (5 bases). This CDR3 comprises 17 residues. CDR1 and CDR2 from the germline V gene are SGHRS and YFSETQ. Trimming removed 0 bases from V and 1 base from J, with 15 bases in between. This chain's CDR3 is CASSLARGGLGTDTQYF. DNA of the CDR3: TGCGCCAGCAGCTTGGCACGAGGAGGTCTGGGCACAGATACGCAGTATTTT.

The chain has TRBV21-1 and TRBJ2-7; the table's TRBD2 call for D was not verified on the DNA. TRBV21-1 is classified as a pseudogene. The CDR3 extends over 15 amino acids. CDR3 DNA: TGTGCCAGCAGCAACCTAGCGGGAGGGCCCCACGAGCAGTACTTC. Amino acids: CASSNLAGGPHEQYF.

The rearrangement links TRBV21-1 to TRBJ1-1. TRBV21-1 is a pseudogene locus. This CDR3 contains 14 residues. CDR3 in amino acids: CASSKGGGNTEAFF. The CDR3 DNA reads TGTGCCAGCAGCAAAGGCGGGGGGAACACTGAAGCTTTCTTT.

A single count supports this clone. The chain couples TRBV28 to TRBJ2-5, with 9 bases identical to TRBD1. Germline-derived CDR1 and CDR2 are MDHEN and SYDVKM. With V trimmed by 5 bases and J by 2 bases, 9 bases remained unmatched. The CDR3 extends over 16 amino acids. The CDR3 loop reads CASSPPTGQGQETQYF. CDR3 in DNA: TGTGCCAGCAGTCCCCCAACGGGACAGGGTCAAGAGACCCAGTACTTC.

This clone was seen once. Here the CDR3 reads CASSSGTSVTYEQYF. The DNA for the CDR3 is TGCGCCAGCAGCTCCGGGACTAGCGTGACCTACGAGCAGTACTTC. The J gene is TRBJ2-7, the V gene TRBV5-1; 10 nucleotides match TRBD2. There are 15 residues in the CDR3. The V gene end was trimmed by 3 bases and the J gene end by 2 bases; junction bases not matched to a gene: 5. Germline assignment: CDR1 SGHRS and CDR2 YFSETQ.

This chain uses TRBV27 with TRBJ2-7; TRBD1 matches 9 bases. The V and J ends lost 5 bases and 12 bases, in that order; junction bases with no gene match: 14. This CDR3 spans 14 amino acids. CDR1 is MNHEY and CDR2 is SMNVEV in the germline V gene (reference sequence). This CDR3 reads CASSQTRDRAVGYF. The CDR3, as DNA: TGTGCCAGCAGTCAAACCCGGGACAGGGCTGTAGGGTACTTC.

The rearrangement joins TRBV4-1 to TRBJ2-1; TRBD2 matches at 10 bases. There are 17 residues in the CDR3. Germline CDR1 is MGHRA and CDR2 is YSYEKL. J was trimmed by 3 bases and V by 0 bases; bases with no gene match: 5. Written as DNA, the CDR3 is TGCGCCAGCAGCCAAGATCCTAGCGGGAGTGACTACAATGAGCAGTTCTTC. Its translation: CASSQDPSGSDYNEQFF.

This CDR3 reads CASSLEPGAGGTSGQEQFF. CDR3 coding DNA: TGTGCCAGCAGCTTAGAACCGGGGGCGGGAGGGACTAGCGGCCAGGAGCAGTTCTTC. The genes are TRBV7-2 and TRBJ2-1, with 11 bases fitting TRBD2. V lost 1 base, J lost 10 bases, and 18 bases stayed unmatched. Per germline, CDR1 SGHTA and CDR2 FQGNSA. This CDR3 spans 19 amino acids.

The gene calls are TRBV2 and TRBJ2-5; perhaps TRBD2 as D (5 bases). CDR3 length: 14 residues. Trimming cost V 4 bases and J 3 bases, with 12 bases left between them. CDR1 is SNHLY, CDR2 FYNNEI, per germline. The CDR3 coding sequence is TGTGCCAGCAGTGCCGAGGGAAGTAAAGAGACCCAGTACTTC. This translates into CASSAEGSKETQYF.

Regarding this clone: An end of the junction does not agree with germline; a read error may underlie this. The genes are TRBV6-4 and TRBJ1-2; no firm D call. This CDR3 has 9 amino acids. Germline lookup yields CDR1 MRHNA and CDR2 SNTAGT. The CDR3 loop is CASSDFSCF. CDR3 DNA sequence: TGTGCCAGCAGTGATTTTAGTTGCTTC.